One and the same sample provided the 24 T cell receptor beta chains below, sequenced in a study of blood T cell repertoires in COVID-19. Method: immunoSEQ multiplex PCR; TCRdb's copy keeps in-frame clones and lacks some. Among about 58,000 clones listed, 78% were seen once. The sequenced sample was peripheral blood. The receptors derive from a human donor in a cohort sampled during active COVID-19.

The chain carries TRBV15 and TRBJ2-3; 7 bases line up with TRBD2. V gave up 1 base and J gave up 2 bases; unmatched junction bases: 9. Germline lookup yields CDR1 LNHNV and CDR2 YYDKDF (reference sequence). This CDR3 contains 17 residues. CDR3 in amino acids: CATSRVGVTSNTDTQYF. The CDR3, as DNA: TGTGCCACCAGCAGAGTGGGGGTGACTAGCAACACAGATACGCAGTATTTT.

CDR3 bases: TGTGCCAGCAGTTACCCTCCGACTAGCGGGATGTACGAGCAGTACTTC. It specifies CASSYPPTSGMYEQYF. The chain uses TRBV6-2 or TRBV6-3 and TRBJ2-7; 11 nucleotides line up with TRBD2. V shed 2 bases and J 4 bases; nucleotides not matched to a gene: 7. CDR1 and CDR2 (germline): MNHEY, SVGEGT. The CDR3 consists of 16 residues.

V and J are TRBV6-5 and TRBJ2-7, with TRBD1 matching 7 bases. This CDR3 spans 14 amino acids. Germline CDR1 and CDR2: MNHEY and SVGAGI. The J segment lost 3 bases and the V segment lost 7 bases, leaving 9 bases of the junction unmatched. The CDR3 loop reads CASTSPGQSYEQYF. CDR3 nucleotide sequence: TGTGCCAGCACCTCGCCGGGACAGAGCTACGAGCAGTACTTC.

The V gene is TRBV5-5, the J gene TRBJ1-3; maybe TRBD1 (6 bases). Germline CDR1 and CDR2: SGHKS and YYEKEE (reference sequence). V lost 2 bases and J 1 base, leaving 16 bases between the germline ends. The CDR3 loop spans 17 amino acids. The CDR3 coding sequence is TGTGCCAGCAGCTTTATGCAGGGGTCTTTTTCTGGAAACACCATATATTTT. Amino acid sequence: CASSFMQGSFSGNTIYF.

The rearrangement uses TRBV11-2 and TRBJ1-2; D gene ambiguous. CDR3 length: 17 amino acids. Between the trimmed V and J ends, which lost 0 bases and 0 bases, there was a span of 14 bases. The germline gives CDR1 SGHAT, CDR2 FQNNGV. CDR3 sequence: CASSLDAGLGTNYGYTF. CDR3 DNA sequence: TGTGCCAGCAGCTTAGATGCCGGACTAGGGACTAACTATGGCTACACCTTC.

The V gene is TRBV29-1, the J gene TRBJ1-1; tentative D call: TRBD1 (5 bases). The CDR3 extends over 16 amino acids. Germline V gene sequence: CDR1 SQVTM, CDR2 ANQGSEA. Trimming stripped 2 bases from V and 4 bases from J, with 20 bases between. CDR3 loop: CSVEKRGGGYGTEAFF. The CDR3 nucleotides are TGCAGCGTTGAAAAGAGGGGTGGGGGGTATGGCACTGAAGCTTTCTTT.

This clone occurred a few times. The CDR3: CASSESTTSGGASYEQYF. The CDR3 DNA reads as TGTGCCAGCAGTGAATCTACCACTAGCGGGGGGGCCTCCTACGAGCAGTACTTC. V gene TRBV6-1 combines with J gene TRBJ2-7, with 13 bases matching TRBD2. CDR3 size: 18 residues. With 2 bases clipped from V and 0 bases from J, the junction kept 7 bases outside the gene matches. Germline values: CDR1 MNHNS, CDR2 SASEGT.

This clone came up a few times. This sequence joins TRBV9 and TRBJ1-6; 7 nucleotides line up with TRBD1. Germline assignment: CDR1 SGDLS and CDR2 YYNGEE. CDR3 size: 15 residues. V was pared by 4 bases and J by 4 bases, with 5 bases of the junction left unmatched. CDR3 in DNA: TGTGCCAGCAGCACAGGGGACGGATATAATTCACCCCTCCACTTT. It codes for CASSTGDGYNSPLHF. The full variable domain, with the rest looked up from reference TRBV9 and TRBJ1-6, is DSGVTQTPKHLITATGQRVTLRCSPRSGDLSVYWYQQSLDQGLQFLIQYYNGEERAKGNILERFSAQQFPDLHSELNLSSLELGDSALYFCASSTGDGYNSPLHFGNGTRLTVT.

In its sample, this clone was seen once. The chain recombines TRBV18 with TRBJ1-5; D not certain. Trimming took 6 bases from V and 0 from J, leaving 6 bases between them. This CDR3 has 13 amino acids. Looked up from germline, CDR1 is KGHSH and CDR2 is LQKENI. The CDR3 here is CASSQDSNQPQHF. The CDR3, as DNA: TGTGCCAGCTCGCAGGATAGCAATCAGCCCCAGCATTTT.

The chain combines TRBV6-5 with TRBJ1-4; 12 bases fit TRBD1. The germline CDR1 and CDR2 sequences are MNHEY and SVGAGI. The CDR3 is 16 amino acids. V was pared by 2 bases and J by 6 bases, with 4 bases of the junction left unmatched. CDR3 loop: CASSYLRDRGHEKLFF. As DNA, the CDR3 is TGTGCCAGCAGTTACCTCCGGGACAGGGGGCATGAAAAACTGTTTTTT.

The chain recombines TRBV27 with TRBJ1-2, with 9 bases aligning to TRBD1. Germline CDR1 and CDR2: MNHEY and SMNVEV (reference sequence). V was pared by 0 bases and J by 7 bases, with 6 bases of the junction left unmatched. The length of the CDR3 is 15 residues. The CDR3 nucleotides are TGTGCCAGCAGTTTATCGACAGGGGGTACTGGTGGCTACACCTTC. Translated, it gives CASSLSTGGTGGYTF.

The chain has TRBV5-1 and TRBJ2-7, with D tentatively TRBD1 (6 bases). Germline loops: CDR1 SGHRS, CDR2 YFSETQ. The V and J ends lost 5 bases and 2 bases respectively, with 17 bases between them. There are 15 residues in the CDR3. This CDR3 reads CASRPHSGAAYEQYF. CDR3 in DNA: TGCGCCAGCAGACCCCACTCAGGGGCCGCCTACGAGCAGTACTTC.

This clone was counted a few times. The rearrangement uses TRBV7-2 and TRBJ2-7; perhaps TRBD1 as D (6 bases). The germline gives CDR1 SGHTA, CDR2 FQGNSA. The V gene lost 1 base and the J gene lost 5 bases, with 12 bases spanning the gap. This CDR3 comprises 14 residues. CDR3 nucleotide sequence: TGTGCCAGCAGCTTAGTAACAGGGACGGACGAGCAGTACTTC. Translating it yields CASSLVTGTDEQYF.

The J gene is TRBJ2-1, the V gene TRBV11-2; 8 bases align to TRBD1. Germline loops: CDR1 SGHAT, CDR2 FQNNGV. This CDR3 has 16 amino acids. V shed 5 bases and J 0 bases; nucleotides not matched to a gene: 6. DNA of the CDR3: TGTGCCAGCAGCCGATGGACAGGGCGCTCCTACAATGAGCAGTTCTTC. Amino acid sequence: CASSRWTGRSYNEQFF.

V usage is TRBV3-1 (or the pseudogene TRBV3-2) and J usage is TRBJ1-2; possibly TRBD1 for D (5 bases). Trimming left V 1 base short and J 8 bases short, with 8 bases between. Germline CDR1 and CDR2: LGHDT and YNNKEL (reference sequence). The CDR3 contains 12 residues. The CDR3 DNA follows: TGTGCCAGCAGCCAAGGTCAGGGCGGCTACACCTTC. It is translated as CASSQGQGGYTF.

The V gene is TRBV5-1, the J gene TRBJ2-7, with a weak D call TRBD2 (6 bases). This CDR3 has 13 amino acids. Germline V gene lookup returns CDR1 SGHRS and CDR2 YFSETQ. V shed 4 bases and J shed 3 bases, with 11 bases lying between them. DNA for the CDR3: TGCGCCAGCAGCCCGGACGGGGGCTACGAGCAGTACTTC. Protein sequence: CASSPDGGYEQYF.

The CDR3 nucleotides read TGCGCCAGCAGCTTGAGCTACAGCTCATGGGAGCAGTACTTC. Its translation is CASSLSYSSWEQYF. This chain connects TRBV5-1 to TRBJ2-7; D is ambiguous. V was cut by 1 base and J by 7 bases, with 15 bases left in between. The germline CDR1 and CDR2 sequences are SGHRS and YFSETQ. The length of the CDR3 is 14 residues.

This clone qualifies as medium-sized (0.01 to 0.1%). This chain joins TRBV9 and TRBJ1-1; D is uncertain. This CDR3 comprises 14 residues. V was pared by 0 bases and J by 1 base, with 7 bases between. Germline V gene data show CDR1 as SGDLS and CDR2 as YYNGEE. CDR3 nucleotides: TGTGCCAGCAGCGTAGAGGCGGGGAACACTGAAGCTTTCTTT. Translated, it gives CASSVEAGNTEAFF.

J is TRBJ2-5 and V is TRBV2; 12 nucleotides align to TRBD2. This CDR3 comprises 18 residues. Germline CDR1 and CDR2: SNHLY and FYNNEI. V was pared by 3 bases and J by 5 bases, with 13 bases of the junction left unmatched. CDR3 nucleotide sequence: TGTGCCAGCAGTGACCCGACTAGCGGGAGTCGGAGTGTTGAGACCCAGTACTTC. Protein: CASSDPTSGSRSVETQYF.

The chain recombines TRBV21-1 with TRBJ1-6. TRBV21-1 is a documented pseudogene. CDR3 length: 21 residues. The CDR3 region is CASKPNSGLRGVNSYNSPLHF. CDR3 sequence (DNA): TGTGCCAGCAAGCCCAACTCGGGACTCCGGGGGGTCAACTCCTATAATTCACCCCTCCACTTT.

The V and J genes are TRBV30 and TRBJ1-4; no clear D gene. CDR3 length: 14 amino acids. Germline loops: CDR1 GTSNPN, CDR2 SVGIG (reference sequence). Trimming took 0 bases from V and 1 from J, leaving 6 bases between them. The CDR3 region has the DNA TGTGCCTGGAGTGTTACTCGAACTAATGAAAAACTGTTTTTT. Translation: CAWSVTRTNEKLFF.

The chain recombines TRBV24-1 with TRBJ2-1; a weak D match, TRBD1 (6 bases). The germline CDR1 and CDR2 sequences are KGHDR and SFDVKD. The CDR3 length is 16 residues. The ends were cut back, 2 bases at V and 2 bases at J, with 12 bases in the middle. CDR3 sequence reads: CATSDSTAGAYNEQFF. CDR3 coding DNA: TGTGCCACCAGTGATTCAACGGCAGGGGCCTACAATGAGCAGTTCTTC.

The chain couples TRBV2 to TRBJ2-7; 10 positions match TRBD2. Trimming removed 10 bases from V and 5 bases from J; junction bases left unmatched: 11. There are 14 residues in the CDR3. Looked up from germline, CDR1 is SNHLY and CDR2 is FYNNEI. CDR3 in amino acids: CAIRVGLAAHEQYF. CDR3 nucleotide sequence: TGTGCCATCAGGGTAGGACTAGCGGCCCACGAGCAGTACTTC.

The CDR3 coding sequence is TGTGCCAGCAGCTTGAAACAAAACACCTACGAGCAGTACTTC. This encodes CASSLKQNTYEQYF. The chain couples TRBV5-4 to TRBJ2-7; D unclear. The length of the CDR3 is 14 residues. CDR1 SGHNT and CDR2 YYREEE come from the germline V gene (reference sequence). V shed 1 base and J shed 2 bases, with 10 bases lying between them.